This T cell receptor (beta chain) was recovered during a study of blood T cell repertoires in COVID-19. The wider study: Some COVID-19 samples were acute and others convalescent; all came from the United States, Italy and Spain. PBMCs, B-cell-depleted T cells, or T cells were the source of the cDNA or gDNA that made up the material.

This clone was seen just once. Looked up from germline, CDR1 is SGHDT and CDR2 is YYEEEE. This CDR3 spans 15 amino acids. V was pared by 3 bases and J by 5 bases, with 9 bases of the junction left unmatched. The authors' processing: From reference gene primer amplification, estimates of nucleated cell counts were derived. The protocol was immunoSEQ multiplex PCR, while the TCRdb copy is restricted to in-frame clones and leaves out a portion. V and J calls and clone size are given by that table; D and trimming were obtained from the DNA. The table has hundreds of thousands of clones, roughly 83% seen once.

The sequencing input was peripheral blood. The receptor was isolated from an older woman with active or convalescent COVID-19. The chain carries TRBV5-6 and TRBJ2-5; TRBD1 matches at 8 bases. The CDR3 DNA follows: TGTGCCAGCAGCTGGGGGGCAGGGGGCGGTGAGACCCAGTACTTC. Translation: CASSWGAGGGETQYF.